This T cell receptor (beta chain) is drawn from a study of CD8 T cells in ankylosing spondylitis. Study results and caveats: Within ankylosing spondylitis blood, a TCR beta motif made up of seven to nine highly homologous variants appeared to be characteristic. Within peripheral blood, clones linked to disease were CD8+ and relatively rare.

Researchers built TCR beta libraries using quantitative 5'-RACE with molecular barcodes. TCRdb processed the 5' RACE reads anew with MiXCR; each CDR3 protein has one entry. Altogether more than 250,000 distinct CDR3 sequences are present, approximately 10% being singletons, with the ten largest covering roughly 9.2%. V was shortened by 4 bases and J by 9 bases, with 13 bases between the two germline ends. The CDR3 sequence is 12 residues long. In germline, CDR1 is LGHDT, CDR2 YNNKEL (reference sequence). About this clonotype: Its target is not known.

The J gene is TRBJ2-7, the V gene TRBV3-1, with a possible D match to TRBD2 (6 bases). The sequence was collected from a female donor with ankylosing spondylitis or in good health (not recorded which). Sequences were obtained from blood, either unsorted or a sorted T cell fraction (not recorded which). CDR3 nucleotide sequence: TGTGCCAGCAGCCCGGCGGGGTCCGTGCAGTACTTC. Translating it yields CASSPAGSVQYF.